A single sample is the source of the 12 T cell receptor beta chains below, sequenced in a study of blood T cell repertoires in COVID-19. TCRdb keeps only in-frame clones here, not all; method: immunoSEQ multiplex PCR. The sample contains over 90,000 clones, 74% of which appear only once. The source material was peripheral blood. The source is a man between 65 and 80 years old with COVID-19, enrolled during active disease.

This clone has a handful of counts. The genes are TRBV6-5 and TRBJ1-3, with TRBD1 matching 8 bases. Trimming at V came to 0 bases and at J to 4 bases, leaving 2 bases not matched to a gene. This CDR3 is 15 amino acids long. Per germline, CDR1 MNHEY and CDR2 SVGAGI. CDR3 residues: CASSYSQGAGNTIYF. CDR3 nucleotide sequence: TGTGCCAGCAGTTACTCCCAGGGGGCGGGAAACACCATATATTTT.

The chain couples TRBV5-6 to TRBJ2-1; D perhaps matches TRBD1 (7 bases). This CDR3 comprises 14 residues. Germline V gene sequence: CDR1 SGHDT, CDR2 YYEEEE. Trimming took 6 bases from V and 7 from J, leaving 17 bases between them. CDR3 protein: CASTQGGRANEQFF. CDR3 sequence (DNA): TGTGCCAGCACCCAGGGGGGCAGAGCTAATGAGCAGTTCTTC.

This chain uses TRBV6-4 with TRBJ1-6, with D perhaps TRBD1 (6 bases). The CDR3 runs to 14 residues. Germline values: CDR1 MRHNA, CDR2 SNTAGT. Trimming removed 6 bases at V and 7 bases at J, with 13 bases between. CDR3 residues: CASSHRERNSPLHF. CDR3 sequence (DNA): TGTGCCAGCAGCCACAGGGAAAGGAATTCACCCCTCCACTTT.

This clone was picked up a small number of times. The rearrangement uses TRBV7-2 and TRBJ2-2, with D possibly TRBD2 on 5 matching bases. Trimming cost V 1 base and J 1 base, with 10 bases left between them. Germline CDR1 and CDR2: SGHTA and FQGNSA. The CDR3 covers 16 residues. CDR3 DNA: TGTGCCAGCAGCTTAGGGGGTAGCGTGAACACCGGGGAGCTGTTTTTT. Translated: CASSLGGSVNTGELFF.

The V and J genes are TRBV3-1 (or the pseudogene TRBV3-2) and TRBJ1-6; 11 bases match TRBD1. The V segment lost 5 bases and the J segment 4 bases; nucleotides outside the gene matches: 4. The length of the CDR3 is 16 residues. Looked up from germline, CDR1 is LGHDT and CDR2 is YNNKEL (reference sequence). In nucleotides, the CDR3 is TGTGCCAGCAGCTATGGGACAGGGGGATATAATTCACCCCTCCACTTT. It encodes CASSYGTGGYNSPLHF.

The rearrangement links TRBV19 to TRBJ2-2; possible D gene TRBD2, 5 bases. Looked up from germline, CDR1 is LNHDA and CDR2 is SQIVND (reference sequence). V was clipped by 6 bases and J by 4 bases, with 18 bases between them. This CDR3 contains 16 residues. For the CDR3, the DNA is TGTGCCAGTAGAAGGCCGGGGATAGGGTTCACCGGGGAGCTGTTTTTT. It encodes CASRRPGIGFTGELFF.

This clone came up a few times. The chain is built from TRBV6-5 and TRBJ1-2; 8 bases agree with TRBD1. This CDR3 region has 14 residues. CDR1 is MNHEY and CDR2 is SVGAGI in the germline V gene. The V and J ends lost 5 bases and 8 bases, in that order; junction bases with no gene match: 10. CDR3 DNA: TGTGCCAGCAGTCTAGCCCAGGGGGCGCAAGGCTACACCTTC. As protein: CASSLAQGAQGYTF.

This clone was detected only a few times. The CDR3 loop is CASSLVYSGVAFF. Here the CDR3 DNA reads TGTGCCAGCAGTTTGGTTTACTCCGGAGTTGCTTTCTTT. The chain combines TRBV27 with TRBJ1-1, with D hard to call. Looked up from germline, CDR1 is MNHEY and CDR2 is SMNVEV (reference sequence). The CDR3 has 13 amino acids. Trimming took off 3 bases at V and 11 bases at J, with 16 bases between the two ends.

The chain couples TRBV12-3 or TRBV12-4 to TRBJ2-5; D is perhaps TRBD1 (6 bases). The CDR3 runs to 13 residues. V shed 6 bases and J shed 3 bases, with 11 bases lying between them. The CDR3 protein is CASSLGQKETQYF. As DNA, the CDR3 is TGTGCCAGCAGCCTCGGACAGAAAGAGACCCAGTACTTC.

The V gene is TRBV6-4, the J gene TRBJ2-2; unclear D gene. The V end lost 4 bases, the J end lost 0 bases, and 9 bases lay between the germline ends. This CDR3 region has 15 residues. Germline loops: CDR1 MRHNA, CDR2 SNTAGT. The CDR3 bases are TGTGCCAGCAGTGTAGAGTTTACGAACACCGGGGAGCTGTTTTTT. Protein product: CASSVEFTNTGELFF.

This chain links TRBV3-1 (or the pseudogene TRBV3-2) with TRBJ2-1, with D perhaps TRBD1 (5 bases). Germline V CDR1 and CDR2: LGHDT, YNNKEL (reference sequence). Trimming cost V 0 bases and J 4 bases, with 13 bases left between them. There are 16 residues in the CDR3. This CDR3 is CASSQEGAGRYNEQFF. CDR3 nucleotide sequence: TGTGCCAGCAGCCAAGAAGGGGCAGGCCGGTACAATGAGCAGTTCTTC.

The CDR3, as DNA: TGTGCCAGCAGCGTAGCAGGTGGGCTTCCCTACGAGCAGTACTTC. It translates to CASSVAGGLPYEQYF. The V and J genes are TRBV9 and TRBJ2-7; no clear D gene. CDR1 and CDR2 from the germline V gene are SGDLS and YYNGEE. V was shortened by 0 bases and J by 2 bases, with 12 bases between the two germline ends. The CDR3 runs 15 residues.